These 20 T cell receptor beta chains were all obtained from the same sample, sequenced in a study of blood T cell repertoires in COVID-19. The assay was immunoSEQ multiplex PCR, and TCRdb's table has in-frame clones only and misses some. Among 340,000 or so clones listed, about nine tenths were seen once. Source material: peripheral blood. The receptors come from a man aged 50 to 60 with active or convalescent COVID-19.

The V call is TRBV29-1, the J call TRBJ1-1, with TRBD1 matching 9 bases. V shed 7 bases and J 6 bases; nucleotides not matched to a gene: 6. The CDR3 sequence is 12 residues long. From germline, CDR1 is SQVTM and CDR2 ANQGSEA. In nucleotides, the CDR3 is TGCAGCGCCCTGACAGGGGGAGCTGAAGCTTTCTTT. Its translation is CSALTGGAEAFF.

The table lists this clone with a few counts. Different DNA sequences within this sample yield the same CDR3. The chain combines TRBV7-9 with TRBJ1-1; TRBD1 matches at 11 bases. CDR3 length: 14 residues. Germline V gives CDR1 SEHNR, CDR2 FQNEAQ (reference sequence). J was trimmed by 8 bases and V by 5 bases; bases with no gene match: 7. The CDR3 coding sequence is TGTGCCAGCAGCATGGACAGGGGGCGTTCGGAAGCTTTCTTT. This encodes CASSMDRGRSEAFF.

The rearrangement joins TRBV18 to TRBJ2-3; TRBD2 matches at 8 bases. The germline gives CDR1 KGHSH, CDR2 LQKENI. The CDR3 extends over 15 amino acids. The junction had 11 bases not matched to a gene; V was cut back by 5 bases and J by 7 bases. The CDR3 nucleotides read TGTGCCAGCTCAGCCTCCGGGACTAGTAGAAATACGCAGTATTTT. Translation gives CASSASGTSRNTQYF. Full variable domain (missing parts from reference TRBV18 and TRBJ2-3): NAGVMQNPRHLVRRRGQEARLRCSPMKGHSHVYWYRQLPEEGLKFMVYLQKENIIDESGMPKERFSAEFPKEGPSILRIQQVVRGDSAAYFCASSASGTSRNTQYFGPGTRLTVL.

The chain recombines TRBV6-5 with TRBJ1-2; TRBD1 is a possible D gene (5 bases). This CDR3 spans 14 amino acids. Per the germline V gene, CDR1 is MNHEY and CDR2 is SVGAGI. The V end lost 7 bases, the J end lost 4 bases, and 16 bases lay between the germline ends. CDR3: CASTLWGTVYGYTF. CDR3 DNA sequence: TGTGCCAGCACCTTGTGGGGGACTGTCTATGGCTACACCTTC.

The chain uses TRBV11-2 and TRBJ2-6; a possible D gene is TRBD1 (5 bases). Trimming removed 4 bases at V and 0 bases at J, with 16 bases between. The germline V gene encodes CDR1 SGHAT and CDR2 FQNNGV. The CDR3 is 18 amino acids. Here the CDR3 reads CASSSTGLLLSGANVLTF. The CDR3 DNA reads TGTGCCAGCAGCTCCACAGGTCTCCTCCTCTCTGGGGCCAACGTCCTGACTTTC.

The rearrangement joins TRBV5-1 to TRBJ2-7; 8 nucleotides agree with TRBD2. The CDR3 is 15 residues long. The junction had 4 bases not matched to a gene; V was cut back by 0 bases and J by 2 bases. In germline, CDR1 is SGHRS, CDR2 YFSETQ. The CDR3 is CASSLAFGGAYEQYF. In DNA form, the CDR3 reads TGCGCCAGCAGCTTGGCCTTCGGGGGGGCCTACGAGCAGTACTTC.

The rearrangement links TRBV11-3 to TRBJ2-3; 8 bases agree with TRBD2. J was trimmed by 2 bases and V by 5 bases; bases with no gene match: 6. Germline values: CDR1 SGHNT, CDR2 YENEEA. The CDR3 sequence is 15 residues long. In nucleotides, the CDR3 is TGTGCCAGCAGCGCAACTAGCGGCTTCACAGATACGCAGTATTTT. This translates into CASSATSGFTDTQYF.

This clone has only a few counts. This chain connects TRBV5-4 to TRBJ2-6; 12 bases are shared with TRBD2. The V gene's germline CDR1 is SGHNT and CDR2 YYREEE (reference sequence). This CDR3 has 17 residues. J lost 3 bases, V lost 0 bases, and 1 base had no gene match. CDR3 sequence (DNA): TGTGCCAGCAGCTTGGCTAGCGGGGGGGTTGGGGCCAACGTCCTGACTTTC. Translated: CASSLASGGVGANVLTF.

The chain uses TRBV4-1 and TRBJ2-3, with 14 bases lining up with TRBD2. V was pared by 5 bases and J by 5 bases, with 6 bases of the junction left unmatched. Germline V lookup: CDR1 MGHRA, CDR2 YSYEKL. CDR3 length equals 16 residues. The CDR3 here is CASSYGLAGGIDTQYF. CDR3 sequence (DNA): TGCGCCAGCAGCTACGGACTAGCGGGAGGAATAGATACGCAGTATTTT.

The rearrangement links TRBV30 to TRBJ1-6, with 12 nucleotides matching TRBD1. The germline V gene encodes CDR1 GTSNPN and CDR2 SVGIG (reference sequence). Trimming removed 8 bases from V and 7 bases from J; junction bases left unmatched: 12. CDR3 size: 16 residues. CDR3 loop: CAGQVPGQGANSPLHF. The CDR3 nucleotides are TGTGCCGGTCAAGTACCGGGACAGGGGGCCAATTCACCCCTCCACTTT.

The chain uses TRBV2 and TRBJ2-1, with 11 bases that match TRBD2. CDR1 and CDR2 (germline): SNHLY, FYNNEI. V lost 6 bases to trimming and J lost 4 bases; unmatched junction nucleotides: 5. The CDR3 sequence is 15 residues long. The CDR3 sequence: CASSLTSGIYNEQFF. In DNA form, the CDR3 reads TGTGCCAGCAGCTTGACTAGCGGGATTTACAATGAGCAGTTCTTC.

The DNA for the CDR3 is TGTGCCAGCAGCGTGGGACAGGGATTTAAGGTAAATAGCAATCAGCCCCAGCATTTT. This encodes CASSVGQGFKVNSNQPQHF. The rearrangement uses TRBV7-3 and TRBJ1-5, with 9 bases identical to TRBD1. Germline V CDR1 and CDR2: SGHTA, FQGTGA. V lost 5 bases, J lost 0 bases, and 14 bases stayed unmatched. This CDR3 comprises 19 residues.

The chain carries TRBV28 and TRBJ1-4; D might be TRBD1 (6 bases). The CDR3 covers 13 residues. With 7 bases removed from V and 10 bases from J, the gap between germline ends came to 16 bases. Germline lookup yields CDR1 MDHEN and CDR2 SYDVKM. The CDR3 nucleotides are TGTGCCAGCATGTTACAGGGTTTGGGAAAACTGTTTTTT. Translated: CASMLQGLGKLFF.

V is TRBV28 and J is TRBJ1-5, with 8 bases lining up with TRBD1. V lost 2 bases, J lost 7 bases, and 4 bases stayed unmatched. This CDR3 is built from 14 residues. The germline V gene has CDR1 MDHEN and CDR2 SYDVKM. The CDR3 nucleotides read TGTGCCAGCAGTTTAGGACAGGGATACCAGCCCCAGCATTTT. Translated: CASSLGQGYQPQHF.

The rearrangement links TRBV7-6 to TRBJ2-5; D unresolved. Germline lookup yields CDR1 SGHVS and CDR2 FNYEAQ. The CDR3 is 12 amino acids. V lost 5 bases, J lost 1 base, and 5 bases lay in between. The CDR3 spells CASSLPQETQYF. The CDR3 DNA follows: TGTGCCAGCAGCCTTCCCCAAGAGACCCAGTACTTC.

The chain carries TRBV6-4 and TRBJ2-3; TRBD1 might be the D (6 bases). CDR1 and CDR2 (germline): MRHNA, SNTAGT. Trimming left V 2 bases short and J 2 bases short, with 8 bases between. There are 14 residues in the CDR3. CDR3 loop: CASSDRGSTDTQYF. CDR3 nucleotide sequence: TGTGCCAGCAGTGACAGGGGGTCCACAGATACGCAGTATTTT.

The CDR3 region is CASSQTVPDYGYTF. The CDR3 DNA reads as TGTGCCAGCTCACAAACAGTCCCAGACTATGGCTACACCTTC. J is TRBJ1-2 and V is TRBV18; D unresolved. Between the trimmed V and J ends, which lost 4 bases and 3 bases, there was a span of 12 bases. The CDR3 has 14 residues. CDR1 and CDR2 (germline): KGHSH, LQKENI.

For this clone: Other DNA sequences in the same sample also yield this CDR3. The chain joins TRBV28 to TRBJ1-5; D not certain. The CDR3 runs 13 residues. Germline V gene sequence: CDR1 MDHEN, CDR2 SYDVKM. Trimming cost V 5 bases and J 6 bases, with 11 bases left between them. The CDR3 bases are TGTGCCAGCAGTCCTGCGGGAAGTCAGCCCCAGCATTTT. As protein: CASSPAGSQPQHF.

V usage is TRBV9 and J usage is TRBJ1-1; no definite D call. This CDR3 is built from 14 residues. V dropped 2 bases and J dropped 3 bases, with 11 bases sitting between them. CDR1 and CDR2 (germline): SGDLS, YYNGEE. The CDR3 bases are TGTGCCAGCAGCGTGGGAGTATGGGACACTGAAGCTTTCTTT. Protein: CASSVGVWDTEAFF.

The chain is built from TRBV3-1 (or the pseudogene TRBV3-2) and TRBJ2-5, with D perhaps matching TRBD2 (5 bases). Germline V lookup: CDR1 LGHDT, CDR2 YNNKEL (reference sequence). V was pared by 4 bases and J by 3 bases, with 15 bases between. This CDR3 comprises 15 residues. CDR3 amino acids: CASSRAPAGEETQYF. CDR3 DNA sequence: TGTGCCAGCAGCCGCGCCCCGGCCGGGGAAGAGACCCAGTACTTC.